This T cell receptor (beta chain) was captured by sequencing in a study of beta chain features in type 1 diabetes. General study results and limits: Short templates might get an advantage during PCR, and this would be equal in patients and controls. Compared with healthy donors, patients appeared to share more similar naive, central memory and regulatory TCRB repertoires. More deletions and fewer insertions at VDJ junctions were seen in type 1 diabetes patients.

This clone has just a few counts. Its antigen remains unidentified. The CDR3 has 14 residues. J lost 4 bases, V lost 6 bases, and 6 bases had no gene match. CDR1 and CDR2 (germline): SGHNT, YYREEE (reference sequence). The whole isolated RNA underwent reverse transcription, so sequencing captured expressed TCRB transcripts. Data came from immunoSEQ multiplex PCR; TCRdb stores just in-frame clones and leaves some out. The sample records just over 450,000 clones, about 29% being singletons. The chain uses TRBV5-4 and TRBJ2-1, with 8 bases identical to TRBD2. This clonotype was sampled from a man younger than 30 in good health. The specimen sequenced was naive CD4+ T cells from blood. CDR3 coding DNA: TGTGCCAGCACCCCGGGGGGGGGTTACAATGAGCAGTTCTTC. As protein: CASTPGGGYNEQFF.